The present TCR beta chain was sequenced within a study of CD8 T cells in ankylosing spondylitis. This clonotype has a count of ten or more. The antigen is not known. TCRdb re-called the 5' RACE reads with MiXCR, one entry per CDR3 protein. Of some 140,000 distinct CDR3 sequences listed, 7% to 8% are singletons. Findings and caveats of the study: CD8+ by phenotype, disease-linked clones were relatively rare in peripheral blood. There was a TCR beta motif, made of fewer than 10 highly homologous variants, that appeared characteristic of ankylosing spondylitis blood. Significantly higher representation of disease-linked clones was reported for matched ankylosing spondylitis synovial fluid. A subset of motif variants has previously been described in the synovial fluid and blood of reactive arthritis.

CDR1 is SGHVS and CDR2 is FNYEAQ in the germline V gene. The CDR3 spans 15 residues. V gave up 4 bases and J gave up 4 bases; unmatched junction bases: 8. What was sequenced was blood, either unsorted or a sorted T cell fraction (not recorded which). V gene TRBV7-6 combines with J gene TRBJ1-2; TRBD1 aligns across 8 bases. The source is a female donor with ankylosing spondylitis or in good health (not recorded which). The chain's CDR3 is CASSSRPGQAYGYTF. The DNA for the CDR3 is TGTGCCAGCAGCTCACGGCCGGGACAGGCCTATGGCTACACCTTC.